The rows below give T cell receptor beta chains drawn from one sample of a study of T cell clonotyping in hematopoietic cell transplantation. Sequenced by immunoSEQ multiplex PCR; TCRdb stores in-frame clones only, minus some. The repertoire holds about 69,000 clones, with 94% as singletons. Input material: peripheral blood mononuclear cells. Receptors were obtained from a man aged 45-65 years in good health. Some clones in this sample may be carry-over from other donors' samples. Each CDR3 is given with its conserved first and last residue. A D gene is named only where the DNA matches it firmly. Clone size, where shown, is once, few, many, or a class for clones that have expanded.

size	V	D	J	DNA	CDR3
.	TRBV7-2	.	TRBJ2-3	TGTGCCAGCAGCTTAGCTAGCGGAAACGTCCTTGATACGCAGTATTTT	CASSLASGNVLDTQYF
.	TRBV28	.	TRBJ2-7	TGTGCCAGCAGTTTATACAGGCAGACTTGGGCCTACGAGCAGTACTTC	CASSLYRQTWAYEQYF
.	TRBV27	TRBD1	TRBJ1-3	TGTGCCAGCAGTCAGACAGGGGGCTCTGGAAACACCATATATTTT	CASSQTGGSGNTIYF
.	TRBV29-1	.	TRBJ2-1	TGCAGCGTTCCCGGGAGCAATGAGCAGTTCTTC	CSVPGSNEQFF
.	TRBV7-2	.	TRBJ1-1	TGTGCCAGCAGCCGCGACACTTTGAACACTGAAGCTTTCTTT	CASSRDTLNTEAFF
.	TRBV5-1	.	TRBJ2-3	TGCGCCAGCAGCTCGCTCTTATCAGGGGTCCTCACAGATACGCAGTATTTT	CASSSLLSGVLTDTQYF
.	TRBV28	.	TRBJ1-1	TGTGCCGTCGTTAGCGGGGCCTTTGAAGCTTTCTTT	CAVVSGAFEAFF
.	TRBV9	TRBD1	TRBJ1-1	TGTGCCAGCAGCGAAACAGGGGGCGTATCTGAAGCTTTCTTT	CASSETGGVSEAFF
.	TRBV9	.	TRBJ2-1	TGTGCCAGCAGCGTTCTCACGGTGGGTGAGCAGTTCTTC	CASSVLTVGEQFF
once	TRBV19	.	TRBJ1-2	TGTGCCAGTAGTAGCGCTCAGGGAGCGGCGTATGGCTACACCTTC	CASSSAQGAAYGYTF
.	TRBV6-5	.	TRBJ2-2	TGTGCCAGCAGTTCCAGGACCGGGGAGCTGTTTTTT	CASSSRTGELFF
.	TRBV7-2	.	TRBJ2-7	TGTGCCAGCAGCTCACAGGGAGGGGGCTACGAGCAGTACTTC	CASSSQGGGYEQYF
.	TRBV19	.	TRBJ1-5	TGTGCCAGCGGCGACAGGTCAGTCAATCAGCCCCAGCATTTT	CASGDRSVNQPQHF
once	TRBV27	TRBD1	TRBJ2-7	TGTGCCAGCAGTCCCCGGGGGACAGGTGTTACCTACGAGCAGTACTTC	CASSPRGTGVTYEQYF
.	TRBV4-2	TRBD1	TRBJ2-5	TGTGCCAGCAGCCTAGGGGACAGAGACCAAGAGACCCAGTACTTC	CASSLGDRDQETQYF
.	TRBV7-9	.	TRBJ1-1	TGTGCCAGCAGCACCGGCCTTGACGGTGCTTTCTTT	CASSTGLDGAFF